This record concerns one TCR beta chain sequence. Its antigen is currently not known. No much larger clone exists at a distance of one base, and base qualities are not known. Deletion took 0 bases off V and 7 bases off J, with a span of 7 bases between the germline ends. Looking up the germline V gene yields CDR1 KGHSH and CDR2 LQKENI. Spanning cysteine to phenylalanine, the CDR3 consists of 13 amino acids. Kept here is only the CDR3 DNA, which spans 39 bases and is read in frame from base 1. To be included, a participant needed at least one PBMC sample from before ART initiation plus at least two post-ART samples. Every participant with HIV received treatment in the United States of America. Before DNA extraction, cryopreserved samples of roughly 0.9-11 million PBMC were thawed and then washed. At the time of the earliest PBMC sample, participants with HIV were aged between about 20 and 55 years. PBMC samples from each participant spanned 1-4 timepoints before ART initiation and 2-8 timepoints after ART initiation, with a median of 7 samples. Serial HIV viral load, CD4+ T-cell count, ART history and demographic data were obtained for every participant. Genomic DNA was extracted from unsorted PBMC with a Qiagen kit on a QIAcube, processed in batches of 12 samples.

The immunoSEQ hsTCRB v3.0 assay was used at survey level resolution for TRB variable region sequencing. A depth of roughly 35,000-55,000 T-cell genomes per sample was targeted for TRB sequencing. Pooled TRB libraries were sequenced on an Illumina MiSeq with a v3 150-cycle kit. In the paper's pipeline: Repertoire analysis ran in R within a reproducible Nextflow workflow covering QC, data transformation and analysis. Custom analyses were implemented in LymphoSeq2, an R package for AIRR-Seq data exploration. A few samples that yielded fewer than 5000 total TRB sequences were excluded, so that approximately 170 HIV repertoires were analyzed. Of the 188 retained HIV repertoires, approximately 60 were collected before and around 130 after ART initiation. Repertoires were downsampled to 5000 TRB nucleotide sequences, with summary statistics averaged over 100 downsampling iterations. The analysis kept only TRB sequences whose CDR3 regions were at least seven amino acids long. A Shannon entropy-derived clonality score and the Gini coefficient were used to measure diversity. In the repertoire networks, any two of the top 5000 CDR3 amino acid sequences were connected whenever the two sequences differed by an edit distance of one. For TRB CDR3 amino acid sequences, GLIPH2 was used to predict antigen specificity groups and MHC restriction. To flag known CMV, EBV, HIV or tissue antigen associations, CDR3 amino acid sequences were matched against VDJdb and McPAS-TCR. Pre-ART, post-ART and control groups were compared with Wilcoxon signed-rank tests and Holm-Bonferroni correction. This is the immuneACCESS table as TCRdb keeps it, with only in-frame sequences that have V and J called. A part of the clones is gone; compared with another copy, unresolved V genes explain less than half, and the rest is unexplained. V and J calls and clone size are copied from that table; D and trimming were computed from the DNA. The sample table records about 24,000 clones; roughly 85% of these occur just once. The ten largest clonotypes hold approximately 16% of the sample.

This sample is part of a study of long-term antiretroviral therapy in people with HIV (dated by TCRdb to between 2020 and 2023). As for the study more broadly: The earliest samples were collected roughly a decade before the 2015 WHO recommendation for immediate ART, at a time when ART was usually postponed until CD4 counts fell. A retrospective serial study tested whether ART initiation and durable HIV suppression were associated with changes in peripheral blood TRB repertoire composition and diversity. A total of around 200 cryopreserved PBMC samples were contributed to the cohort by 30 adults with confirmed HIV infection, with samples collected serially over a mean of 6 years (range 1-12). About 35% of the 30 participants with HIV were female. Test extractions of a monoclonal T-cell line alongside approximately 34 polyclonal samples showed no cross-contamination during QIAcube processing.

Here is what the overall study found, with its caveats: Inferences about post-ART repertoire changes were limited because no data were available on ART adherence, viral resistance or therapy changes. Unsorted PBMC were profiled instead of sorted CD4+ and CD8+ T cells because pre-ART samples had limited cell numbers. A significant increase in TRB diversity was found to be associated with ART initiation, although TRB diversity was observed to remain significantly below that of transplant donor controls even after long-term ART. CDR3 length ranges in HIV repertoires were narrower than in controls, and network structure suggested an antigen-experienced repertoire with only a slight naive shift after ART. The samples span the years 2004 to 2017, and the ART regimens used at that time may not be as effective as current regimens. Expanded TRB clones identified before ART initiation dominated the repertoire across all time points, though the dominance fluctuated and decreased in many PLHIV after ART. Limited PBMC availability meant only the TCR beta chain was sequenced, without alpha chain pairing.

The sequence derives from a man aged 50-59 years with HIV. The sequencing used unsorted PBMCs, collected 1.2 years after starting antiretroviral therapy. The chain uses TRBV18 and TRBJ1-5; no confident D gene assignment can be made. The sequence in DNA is TGTGCCAGCTCACCACCGGTCGGCCAGCCCCAGCATTTT. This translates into CASSPPVGQPQHF.